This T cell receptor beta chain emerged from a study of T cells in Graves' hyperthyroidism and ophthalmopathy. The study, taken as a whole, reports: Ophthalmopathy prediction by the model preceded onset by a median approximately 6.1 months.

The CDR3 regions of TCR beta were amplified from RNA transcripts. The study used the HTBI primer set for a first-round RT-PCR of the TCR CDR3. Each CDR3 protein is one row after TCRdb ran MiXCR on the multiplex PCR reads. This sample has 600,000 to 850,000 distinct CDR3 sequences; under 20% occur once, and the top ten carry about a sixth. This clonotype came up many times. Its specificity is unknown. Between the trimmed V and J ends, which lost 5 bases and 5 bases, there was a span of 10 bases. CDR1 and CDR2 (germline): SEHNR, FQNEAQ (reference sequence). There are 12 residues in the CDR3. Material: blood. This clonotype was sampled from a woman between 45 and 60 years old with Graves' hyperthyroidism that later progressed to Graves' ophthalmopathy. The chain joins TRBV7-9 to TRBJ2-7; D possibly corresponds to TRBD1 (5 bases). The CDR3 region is CASSKMTDEQYF. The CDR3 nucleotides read TGTGCCAGCAGCAAAATGACAGACGAGCAGTACTTC.